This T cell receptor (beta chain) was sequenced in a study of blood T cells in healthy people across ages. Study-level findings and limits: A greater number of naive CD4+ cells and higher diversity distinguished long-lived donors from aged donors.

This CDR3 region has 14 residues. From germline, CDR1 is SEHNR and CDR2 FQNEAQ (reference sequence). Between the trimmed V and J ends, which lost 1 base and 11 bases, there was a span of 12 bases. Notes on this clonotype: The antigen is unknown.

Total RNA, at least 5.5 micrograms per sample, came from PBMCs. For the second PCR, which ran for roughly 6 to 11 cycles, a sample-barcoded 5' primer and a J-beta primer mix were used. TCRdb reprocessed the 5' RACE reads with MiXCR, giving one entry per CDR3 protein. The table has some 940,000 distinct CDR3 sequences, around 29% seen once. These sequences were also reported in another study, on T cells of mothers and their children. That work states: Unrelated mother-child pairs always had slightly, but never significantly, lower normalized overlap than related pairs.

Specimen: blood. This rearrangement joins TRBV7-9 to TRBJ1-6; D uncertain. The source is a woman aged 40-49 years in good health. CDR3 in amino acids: CASSLDSAYTPLHF. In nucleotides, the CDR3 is TGTGCCAGCAGCTTAGACAGCGCTTACACACCCCTCCACTTT.